This TCR beta chain was sequenced in a study of shared clonotypes between healthy human individuals. CDR1 and CDR2 (germline): KGHSH, LQKENI. The CDR3 loop spans 15 amino acids. Trimming removed 5 bases from V and 6 bases from J, with 19 bases in between. The assay was immunoSEQ multiplex PCR, and TCRdb's table has in-frame clones only and misses some. This table has 450,000 to 500,000 clones, approximately 80% appearing once. Sequencing used PBMCs. This chain joins TRBV18 and TRBJ1-2; D perhaps matches TRBD1 (5 bases). This clonotype originated in a woman between 40 and 50 years old in good health. Some clones in this sample may be carry-over from other donors' samples. CDR3: CASSYQGPTLDGYTF. CDR3 nucleotides: TGTGCCAGCTCATATCAGGGACCTACACTGGATGGCTACACCTTC.